The rows below give T cell receptor beta chains drawn from one sample of a study of beta chain features in type 1 diabetes. Only in-frame clones appear in the TCRdb table, and some are missing; sequencing was by immunoSEQ multiplex PCR. The sample comprises 300,000 to 350,000 clones, about a tenth of which are singletons, and 0.95% to 1.1% rests with the top ten. The sequenced sample was central memory CD4+ T cells from blood. These receptors all come from a young man with type 1 diabetes. Each CDR3 is given with its conserved first and last residue. The D gene is left open where the match is weak. Only part of the rows carry a size: once, few, many, or a class if the clone is expanded.

>-|TRBJ2-1|TRBV7-2|many
TGTGCCAGCAGCCGATTGACTAGTCCCAATGAGCAGTTCTTC
CASSRLTSPNEQFF
>-|TRBJ2-3|TRBV2|few
TGTGCCAGCAGTGACCCCCCCCGGGATACGCAGTATTTT
CASSDPPRDTQYF
>TRBD1|TRBJ2-1|TRBV5-1|many
TGCGCCAGCAGCATGGGACAGGGAACCTACAATGAGCAGTTCTTC
CASSMGQGTYNEQFF
>-|TRBJ2-1|TRBV27|-
TGTGCCAGCAGTTTACTCCTGCAGGGAGGCGATGAGCAGTTCTTC
CASSLLLQGGDEQFF
>-|TRBJ2-5|TRBV7-2|many
TGTGCCAGCAGCTTAGTAGGGGGGGAGACCCAGTACTTC
CASSLVGGETQYF
>TRBD2|TRBJ2-3|TRBV5-4|-
TGTGCCAGCAGCTTGGGCGGGGGGGCAACAGATACGCAGTATTTT
CASSLGGGATDTQYF
>-|TRBJ1-4|TRBV30|-
TGTGCCTGGAGTGAAAGTTGGCTAGCGCACAATGAAAAACTGTTTTTT
CAWSESWLAHNEKLFF
>-|TRBJ1-1|TRBV21-1|few
TGTGCCAGCAACCCTAGGGCAGCCAACACTGAAGCTTTCTTT
CASNPRAANTEAFF
>TRBD2|TRBJ2-1|TRBV18|few
TGTGCCAGCTCTTCCGGGACTAGCGGGGGGGCCGAGCAGTTCTTC
CASSSGTSGGAEQFF
>-|TRBJ1-1|TRBV28|-
TGTGCCAGCAGTCTGGAGGTCAAGGCTTTCTTT
CASSLEVKAFF
>TRBD1|TRBJ2-5|TRBV28|few
TGTGCCAGCAGTTACAGGGGCGGCATTGGGGAGACCCAGTACTTC
CASSYRGGIGETQYF
>TRBD2|TRBJ2-5|TRBV7-2|few
TGTGCCAGCAGCACGGGACTAGAGCCGGAGACCCAGTACTTC
CASSTGLEPETQYF
>TRBD1|TRBJ2-1|TRBV19|few
TGTGCCAGTAGTATCGATCGCTGGACAGGGGTCAATGAGCAGTTCTTC
CASSIDRWTGVNEQFF
>-|TRBJ2-7|TRBV21-1|-
TGTGCCAGCAGCAGGCGCCCAACCCCCGAGCAGTACTTC
CASSRRPTPEQYF
>TRBD2|TRBJ2-1|TRBV30|-
TGTGCCTGGGATAGCGGGGGGAGCTCCTACAATGAGCAGTTCTTC
CAWDSGGSSYNEQFF
>-|TRBJ2-1|TRBV14|few
TGTGCCAGCAGCCAAGATTGGGGAAATAAGCAGTTCTTC
CASSQDWGNKQFF
>TRBD1|TRBJ2-7|TRBV15|few
TGTGCCACCAGCAGAGAATTAACAGGGGGACACGAGCAGTACTTC
CATSRELTGGHEQYF
>TRBD1|TRBJ1-1|TRBV6-5|few
TGTGCCAGCAGTTTGGGACAGGGAAACACTGAAGCTTTCTTT
CASSLGQGNTEAFF
>-|TRBJ2-1|TRBV5-1|-
TGCGCCAGCAGCCCGTCCAGGGGGGATGAGCAGTTCTTC
CASSPSRGDEQFF
>-|TRBJ2-3|TRBV6-4|-
TGTGCCAGCAGTGAAATAGCGAGAGATACGCAGTATTTT
CASSEIARDTQYF
>TRBD1|TRBJ2-7|TRBV23-1|few
TGCGCCAGCAGCCTGGACAGGGGACCGTACGAGCAGTACTTC
CASSLDRGPYEQYF
>TRBD2|TRBJ2-2|TRBV5-1|few
TGCGCCAGCAGTTCGGCCCCTTGGCGGGGGGGCACCCAACTTCCCGGGGAGCTGTTTTTT
CASSSAPWRGGTQLPGELFF
>-|TRBJ2-3|TRBV4-2|-
TGTGCCAGCAGCCAAGTCGGACAGAGCACAGATACGCAGTATTTT
CASSQVGQSTDTQYF
>-|TRBJ2-2|TRBV6-6|few
TGTGCCAGCAGTTACTCGTTCAGGGGGGTTTTGTTTTTT
CASSYSFRGVLFF
>-|TRBJ1-2|TRBV7-2|-
TGTGCCAGCAGCTTGGTGTCCAGGACATCCTATGGCTACACCTTC
CASSLVSRTSYGYTF
>-|TRBJ2-1|TRBV28|few
TGTGCCAGCAGTTCGGGACAACTGACGACCAATGAGCAGTTCTTC
CASSSGQLTTNEQFF
>TRBD1|TRBJ1-6|TRBV5-1|few
TGCGCCAGCAGCTTGCAAGGGACAGATAATTCACCCCTCCACTTT
CASSLQGTDNSPLHF
>-|TRBJ2-3|TRBV29-1|few
TGCAGCGTTGGTGAGGGGGGGGCTGGCACAGATACGCAGTATTTT
CSVGEGGAGTDTQYF
>-|TRBJ2-7|TRBV6-5|-
TGTGCCAGCAGTTACCTAACCGGGACACTCTCCTACGAGCAGTACTTC
CASSYLTGTLSYEQYF
>-|TRBJ1-2|TRBV7-8|-
TGTGCCAGCAGCTTAATGGACCTGCCTGGCTATGGCTACACCTTC
CASSLMDLPGYGYTF
>-|TRBJ1-1|TRBV5-6|few
TGTGCCAGCAGCTCCCAATTGAGGTGGACTGAAGCTTTCTTT
CASSSQLRWTEAFF
>-|TRBJ2-7|TRBV11-2|few
TGTGCCAGCAGCTTGGGGAGGAGCCCCTACGAGCAGTACTTC
CASSLGRSPYEQYF
>TRBD1|TRBJ1-1|TRBV18|-
TGTGCCAGCTCACCAACAAGACAGGGGGGGACTGAAGCTTTCTTT
CASSPTRQGGTEAFF
>-|TRBJ2-7|TRBV7-8|-
TGTGCCAGCAGCTTAGGACCCACAGGGGACTGGCAGTACTTC
CASSLGPTGDWQYF